This is a list of T cell receptor beta chains from one sample in a study of cytomegalovirus exposure and HLA in healthy donors. Libraries were prepared by immunoSEQ multiplex PCR; TCRdb keeps only in-frame clonotypes and omits some of them. The data show about 160,000 clones, 71% seen once. Specimen: PBMCs. The source is a woman aged 25 to 39 in good health and CMV-seronegative. Both conserved end residues are part of each CDR3. A D gene is named only where the DNA matches it firmly. The size of a clone is reported for some rows only, either as once, few or many, or as a class for expanded clones.

V	J	size	D	CDR3	DNA
TRBV19	TRBJ1-1	.	.	CASSIWGGTEAFF	TGTGCCAGTAGTATATGGGGCGGCACTGAAGCTTTCTTT
TRBV7-3	TRBJ2-5	.	.	CASSILGEETQYF	TGTGCCAGCAGTATCCTAGGGGAAGAGACCCAGTACTTC
TRBV11-3	TRBJ2-1	.	.	CASSYRGGNEQFF	TGTGCCAGCAGCTACAGGGGAGGCAATGAGCAGTTCTTC
TRBV6-5	TRBJ1-6	.	.	CASNSDYRGNSPLHF	TGTGCCAGCAATTCAGACTATCGGGGTAATTCACCCCTCCACTTT
TRBV4-1	TRBJ2-7	.	TRBD1	CASSLGQNGYEQYF	TGCGCCAGCAGCCTGGGACAGAACGGTTACGAGCAGTACTTC
TRBV27	TRBJ2-1	once	TRBD2	CASSSIAGGHNEQFF	TGTGCCAGCAGTTCTATAGCGGGGGGGCACAATGAGCAGTTCTTC
TRBV15	TRBJ2-3	.	TRBD2	CATSPGGGGKGDTQYF	TGTGCCACCAGCCCTGGTGGCGGGGGGAAGGGAGATACGCAGTATTTT
TRBV28	TRBJ1-1	.	.	CASSTKDTEAFF	TGTGCCAGCAGTACTAAGGACACTGAAGCTTTCTTT
TRBV6-6	TRBJ1-3	.	TRBD1	CASSSPGQGGNTIYF	TGTGCCAGCAGTTCCCCGGGACAGGGAGGAAACACCATATATTTT
TRBV2	TRBJ1-1	.	TRBD1	CASRLGGQGVEAFF	TGTGCCAGCAGGCTAGGAGGACAGGGGGTCGAAGCTTTCTTT
TRBV6-1	TRBJ2-5	.	TRBD1	CASSGTGEETQYF	TGTGCCAGCAGTGGAACAGGGGAAGAGACCCAGTACTTC